Below are 23 T cell receptor beta chains sequenced from a single sample in a study of vaccination and CD4 T cells after COVID-19. Sequence data for DNA of cultured CD4+ T cells were generated by the Oncomine TCR Beta short-read assay. TCRdb redid the calling of the PCR reads with MiXCR, one entry per CDR3 protein. The table shows about 22,000 distinct CDR3 sequences, with approximately 32% occurring only once. Time point described: late sampling 161 to 241 days after vaccination in a few convalescent patients. Described treatment: approximately 11-day PBMC culture with coronavirus spike peptide pools or control peptides (ViraFEST assay). These receptors lack a known antigen. Sequences were derived from CD4+ T cells from blood, cultured in vitro, sampled about 7 months after SARS-CoV-2 vaccination. The receptor source for this set is a human donor who had recovered from COVID-19.

The chain carries TRBV6-1 and TRBJ2-1, with 8 bases identical to TRBD2. Germline values: CDR1 MNHNS, CDR2 SASEGT. The CDR3 extends over 17 amino acids. V gave up 4 bases and J gave up 4 bases; unmatched junction bases: 12. In DNA form, the CDR3 reads TGTGCCAGCAGTGTTGTATCGCGGGGGGCGGATTACAATGAGCAGTTCTTC. It codes for CASSVVSRGADYNEQFF.

This clonotype showed up just a few times. CDR3 DNA sequence: TGTGCCAGTAGGGAACGGGACAGCTATACTTACGAGCAGTACTTC. Its protein product is CASRERDSYTYEQYF. The chain couples TRBV19 to TRBJ2-7; TRBD1 aligns across 7 bases. With V trimmed by 6 bases and J by 4 bases, 12 bases remained unmatched. Germline V CDR1 and CDR2: LNHDA, SQIVND (reference sequence). The CDR3 contains 15 residues.

This clonotype was detected a few times. The V call is TRBV7-9, the J call TRBJ1-1, with a possible D match to TRBD1 (5 bases). CDR3 length: 14 amino acids. CDR1 SEHNR and CDR2 FQNEAQ come from the germline V gene (reference sequence). The V gene lost 3 bases and the J gene lost 5 bases, with 13 bases spanning the gap. CDR3 amino acids: CASSFAGLKTEAFF. DNA of the CDR3: TGTGCCAGCAGCTTCGCAGGGTTAAAGACTGAAGCTTTCTTT.

The V call is TRBV10-1, the J call TRBJ1-2; D not certain. V dropped 5 bases and J dropped 8 bases, with 21 bases sitting between them. The germline gives CDR1 WNHNN, CDR2 SYGVQD (reference sequence). This CDR3 is 15 amino acids long. CDR3 sequence reads: CASSPQRRIRWGYTF. Here the CDR3 DNA reads TGCGCCAGCAGTCCGCAACGAAGAATCCGCTGGGGCTACACCTTC.

J is TRBJ1-4 and V is TRBV20-1; D might be TRBD1 (5 bases). The V end was cut by 0 bases, the J end by 8 bases, with 16 bases between. The length of the CDR3 is 15 residues. Germline CDR1 DFQATT, CDR2 SNEGSKA (reference sequence). DNA of the CDR3: TGCAGTGCTAGAGATCCTCAGGGCCGGAGCGAAAAACTGTTTTTT. This codes for CSARDPQGRSEKLFF.

The gene calls are TRBV20-1 and TRBJ2-1, with 8 bases fitting TRBD1. The trim removed 4 bases at V and 8 bases at J, leaving 1 base unmatched. The CDR3 length is 11 residues. Germline V gene data show CDR1 as DFQATT and CDR2 as SNEGSKA (reference sequence). CDR3 coding DNA: TGCAGTGCTACAGGGGGCTATGAGCAGTTCTTC. Amino acid sequence: CSATGGYEQFF.

This clonotype was counted a few times. Here the CDR3 DNA reads TGTGCCAGCATCGCCCTACCGGGACAGGGGGCCACCGGGGAGCTGTTTTTT. The encoded protein is CASIALPGQGATGELFF. The chain has TRBV6-2 or TRBV6-3 and TRBJ2-2, with 12 nucleotides matching TRBD1. The CDR3 has 17 amino acids. The germline V gene has CDR1 MNHEY and CDR2 SVGEGT. The ends lost 7 bases at V and 4 bases at J; junction bases unmatched: 10.

The chain is built from TRBV19 and TRBJ1-5, with D perhaps matching TRBD1 (6 bases). Per the germline V gene, CDR1 is LNHDA and CDR2 is SQIVND (reference sequence). There are 15 residues in the CDR3. V was trimmed by 7 bases and J by 4 bases, leaving 17 bases between them. DNA of the CDR3: TGTGCCAGTACGCAGGGGCTCAACCTAAATCAGCCCCAGCATTTT. Protein product: CASTQGLNLNQPQHF.

The V and J genes are TRBV20-1 and TRBJ1-2, with 7 positions matching TRBD1. Germline CDR1 and CDR2: DFQATT and SNEGSKA (reference sequence). The CDR3 has 16 amino acids. Unmatched junction bases numbered 11, after V lost 0 bases and J lost 4 bases. The CDR3 protein is CSARDLVGGDGYGYTF. CDR3 sequence (DNA): TGCAGTGCTAGAGATCTAGTAGGGGGCGACGGCTATGGCTACACCTTC.

The DNA for the CDR3 is TGTGCCAGCAGCGCCACGGGCTACGAGCAGTACTTC. It encodes CASSATGYEQYF. The rearrangement uses TRBV28 and TRBJ2-7; D unresolved. There are 12 residues in the CDR3. Germline-derived CDR1 and CDR2 are MDHEN and SYDVKM. The V and J ends lost 6 bases and 3 bases respectively, with 9 bases between them.

This clonotype has a handful of counts. The chain recombines TRBV5-4 with TRBJ2-5; D may match TRBD1 or TRBD2 (5 bases each). V was cut by 0 bases and J by 4 bases, with 10 bases left in between. The germline CDR1 and CDR2 sequences are SGHNT and YYREEE (reference sequence). The CDR3 sequence is 14 residues long. The CDR3 loop reads CASSLVGTPETQYF. The CDR3 bases are TGTGCCAGCAGCTTGGTCGGGACCCCAGAGACCCAGTACTTC. The full variable domain, with the rest looked up from reference TRBV5-4 and TRBJ2-5, is ETGVTQSPTHLIKTRGQQVTLRCSSQSGHNTVSWYQQALGQGPQFIFQYYREEENGRGNFPPRFSGLQFPNYSSELNVNALELDDSALYLCASSLVGTPETQYFGPGTRLLVL.

This clonotype turned up a few times. This chain uses TRBV20-1 with TRBJ2-4; D tentatively fits TRBD1 or TRBD2 (5 bases each). CDR1 is DFQATT and CDR2 is SNEGSKA in the germline V gene (reference sequence). With 5 bases removed from V and 1 base from J, the gap between germline ends came to 15 bases. This CDR3 is 15 amino acids long. The CDR3 DNA follows: TGCAGTGCTCCTGACCCCAGGGAGGCCAAAAACATTCAGTACTTC. Its protein is CSAPDPREAKNIQYF.

The chain couples TRBV7-9 to TRBJ2-5; D is unresolved. Trimming cost V 5 bases and J 5 bases, with 12 bases left between them. The CDR3 spans 13 residues. CDR1 and CDR2 (germline): SEHNR, FQNEAQ (reference sequence). This CDR3 is CASSPVLQETQYF. As DNA, the CDR3 is TGTGCCAGCAGCCCGGTGCTTCAGGAGACCCAGTACTTC. The variable domain in full, completed from reference TRBV7-9 and TRBJ2-5, reads DTGVSQNPRHKITKRGQNVTFRCDPISEHNRLYWYRQTLGQGPEFLTYFQNEAQLEKSRLLSDRFSAERPKGSFSTLEIQRTEQGDSAMYLCASSPVLQETQYFGPGTRLLVL.

The rearrangement links TRBV7-2 to TRBJ2-1; a weak D match, TRBD2 (5 bases). This CDR3 comprises 13 residues. The ends were cut back, 4 bases at V and 7 bases at J, with 11 bases in the middle. In germline, CDR1 is SGHTA, CDR2 FQGNSA. The DNA of the CDR3 is TGTGCCAGCAGCTCCAACCGAGGGAATGAGCAGTTCTTC. Protein: CASSSNRGNEQFF.

Only a few counts were recorded for this clonotype. V and J are TRBV7-6 and TRBJ1-1; D unclear. The CDR3 consists of 15 residues. Germline CDR1 SGHVS, CDR2 FNYEAQ. V was pared by 3 bases and J by 0 bases, with 11 bases between. CDR3: CASSFISSMNTEAFF. The CDR3 bases are TGTGCCAGCAGCTTTATCTCTTCGATGAACACTGAAGCTTTCTTT.

This clonotype was counted a few times. This rearrangement joins TRBV20-1 to TRBJ2-2, with no clear D. Germline CDR1 DFQATT, CDR2 SNEGSKA (reference sequence). The V gene lost 6 bases and the J gene lost 4 bases, with 12 bases spanning the gap. The CDR3 has 13 amino acids. CDR3 protein: CSADHRVTGELFF. CDR3 bases: TGCAGTGCAGACCACCGGGTCACCGGGGAGCTGTTTTTT.

The J gene is TRBJ2-4, the V gene TRBV20-1; a weak D match, TRBD2 (6 bases). Trimming took 3 bases from V and 2 from J, leaving 8 bases between them. Germline V lookup: CDR1 DFQATT, CDR2 SNEGSKA (reference sequence). The CDR3 has 13 residues. This CDR3 is CSAREGTKNIQYF. Written as DNA, the CDR3 is TGCAGTGCTAGGGAGGGCACCAAAAACATTCAGTACTTC.

This clonotype was observed a handful of times. The chain carries TRBV10-3 and TRBJ2-1; TRBD2 aligns across 15 bases. V lost 7 bases to trimming and J lost 10 bases; unmatched junction nucleotides: 11. There are 16 residues in the CDR3. CDR1 and CDR2 (germline): ENHRY, SYGVKD. The CDR3 protein is CAITTGTSGGYSEQFF. The CDR3 nucleotides read TGTGCCATCACTACCGGGACTAGCGGGGGGTACAGCGAGCAGTTCTTC.

The chain has TRBV7-6 and TRBJ2-7; TRBD2 matches at 8 bases. The CDR3 sequence is 18 residues long. CDR1 SGHVS and CDR2 FNYEAQ come from the germline V gene. Trimming took 5 bases from V and 2 from J; bases not matched to a gene: 17. CDR3 loop: CASSTRTGTSSRAYEQYF. DNA of the CDR3: TGTGCCAGCAGCACCCGGACCGGGACTAGTTCAAGGGCCTACGAGCAGTACTTC.

This clonotype was counted between two and nine times. The rearrangement joins TRBV20-1 to TRBJ2-3; D tentatively reads TRBD1 or TRBD2 (5 bases each). Germline values: CDR1 DFQATT, CDR2 SNEGSKA (reference sequence). CDR3 length: 15 residues. V was cut by 6 bases and J by 3 bases, with 19 bases left in between. The CDR3 loop is CSAIVGGVGTDTQYF. The CDR3 coding sequence is TGCAGTGCCATAGTTGGGGGAGTCGGAACAGATACGCAGTATTTT.

The V and J genes are TRBV27 and TRBJ2-5; D possibly corresponds to TRBD1 (5 bases). Germline loops: CDR1 MNHEY, CDR2 SMNVEV (reference sequence). The CDR3 runs 14 residues. Trimming stripped 6 bases from V and 3 bases from J, with 14 bases between. Written as DNA, the CDR3 is TGTGCCAGCAGCGACTTTGGGGCAGAAGAGACCCAGTACTTC. Translating it yields CASSDFGAEETQYF.

Only a few counts were recorded for this clonotype. DNA of the CDR3: TGTGCCAGCAGCCTAAGAATTAATGAGGAGACCCAGTACTTC. Protein: CASSLRINEETQYF. The chain uses TRBV11-2 and TRBJ2-5; D uncertain. Germline CDR1 reads SGHAT; CDR2 reads FQNNGV. This CDR3 has 14 amino acids. With 5 bases removed from V and 5 bases from J, the gap between germline ends came to 15 bases. The variable domain in full, completed from reference TRBV11-2 and TRBJ2-5, reads EAGVAQSPRYKIIEKRQSVAFWCNPISGHATLYWYQQILGQGPKLLIQFQNNGVVDDSQLPKDRFSAERLKGVDSTLKIQPAKLEDSAVYLCASSLRINEETQYFGPGTRLLVL.

The chain is built from TRBV6-5 and TRBJ1-5; D gene ambiguous. V dropped 1 base and J dropped 0 bases, with 7 bases sitting between them. The CDR3 is 15 amino acids. CDR1 and CDR2 (germline): MNHEY, SVGAGI. The CDR3 region is CASSYYGNSNQPQHF. The DNA for the CDR3 is TGTGCCAGCAGTTACTATGGGAATAGCAATCAGCCCCAGCATTTT.